Following are 15 T cell receptor beta chains from one sample sequenced in a study of blood T cell repertoires in COVID-19. The method was immunoSEQ multiplex PCR; TCRdb's version includes in-frame clones alone and lacks a portion of them. Among approximately 300,000 clones listed, around 86% were seen once. Sequenced: PBMCs or T cells enriched from blood (not recorded which). These receptors were taken from a young woman who had recovered from COVID-19.

The V gene is TRBV29-1, the J gene TRBJ2-2, with 7 bases that match TRBD1. This CDR3 is built from 12 residues. Per the germline V gene, CDR1 is SQVTM and CDR2 is ANQGSEA. Trimming at V came to 7 bases and at J to 4 bases, leaving 3 bases not matched to a gene. CDR3 in DNA: TGCAGCGGGAACAGGGGCACCGGGGAGCTGTTTTTT. Translated, it gives CSGNRGTGELFF.

There are a few counts of this clone. J is TRBJ1-2 and V is TRBV7-9; D might be TRBD1 (6 bases). The CDR3 extends over 13 amino acids. V was trimmed by 5 bases and J by 4 bases, leaving 11 bases between them. CDR1 is SEHNR and CDR2 is FQNEAQ in the germline V gene (reference sequence). The CDR3 here is CASSRQEGYGYTF. In DNA form, the CDR3 reads TGTGCCAGCAGCCGACAGGAAGGCTATGGCTACACCTTC.

CDR3 bases: TGTGCCATCAGTGAGACAGGGAACACTGAAGCTTTCTTT. It encodes CAISETGNTEAFF. The gene calls are TRBV10-3 and TRBJ1-1, with D perhaps matching TRBD1 (5 bases). Germline V CDR1 and CDR2: ENHRY, SYGVKD. V dropped 2 bases and J dropped 1 base, with 5 bases sitting between them. This CDR3 spans 13 amino acids.

This rearrangement joins TRBV5-4 to TRBJ1-6, with 9 bases fitting TRBD1. Per germline, CDR1 SGHNT and CDR2 YYREEE (reference sequence). This CDR3 has 14 amino acids. V dropped 5 bases and J dropped 9; count of bases not matched to a gene: 6. This CDR3 is CASRQDRGSSPLHF. CDR3 sequence (DNA): TGTGCCAGCAGGCAGGACAGGGGTAGTTCACCCCTCCACTTT.

This chain joins TRBV6-5 and TRBJ1-1, with D possibly matching TRBD1 (6 bases). There are 13 residues in the CDR3. Deletions cut 6 bases from V and 3 bases from J, with 11 bases between. From germline, CDR1 is MNHEY and CDR2 SVGAGI. CDR3 sequence (DNA): TGTGCCAGCAGCGGACAGCAATACACTGAAGCTTTCTTT. This translates into CASSGQQYTEAFF.

The rearrangement joins TRBV5-1 to TRBJ1-2; D not certain. The CDR3 covers 13 residues. V was shortened by 4 bases and J by 2 bases, with 9 bases between the two germline ends. Germline CDR1 SGHRS, CDR2 YFSETQ. The CDR3 loop reads CASSLISNYGYTF. The DNA of the CDR3 is TGCGCCAGCAGCCTAATATCGAACTATGGCTACACCTTC.

This sequence joins TRBV10-1 and TRBJ1-1, with 7 positions matching TRBD1. This CDR3 is 11 amino acids long. V dropped 8 bases and J dropped 7; count of bases not matched to a gene: 4. The V gene's germline CDR1 is WNHNN and CDR2 SYGVQD (reference sequence). The CDR3 DNA follows: TGCGCCAGCGGGACAGACTTTGAAGCTTTCTTT. Translating it yields CASGTDFEAFF.

Only a few counts were recorded for this clone. This chain uses TRBV11-3 with TRBJ2-7, with D possibly being TRBD1 (7 bases). This CDR3 region has 14 residues. Trimming stripped 5 bases from V and 5 bases from J, with 16 bases between. Germline V gives CDR1 SGHNT, CDR2 YENEEA. The DNA for the CDR3 is TGTGCCAGCAGCGCGGGACAGAAGGCGGACGAGCAGTACTTC. This sequence encodes CASSAGQKADEQYF.

This chain links TRBV24-1 with TRBJ2-1, with 8 positions matching TRBD2. The CDR3 sequence is 15 residues long. V dropped 3 bases and J dropped 2; count of bases not matched to a gene: 2. Germline V gene data show CDR1 as KGHDR and CDR2 as SFDVKD. The CDR3 DNA follows: TGTGCCACCAGTGATCGACTAGCGCCCTACAATGAGCAGTTCTTC. It translates to CATSDRLAPYNEQFF.

The rearrangement links TRBV3-1 (or the pseudogene TRBV3-2) to TRBJ1-5; the D is unclear. Trimming took 5 bases from V and 8 from J, leaving 19 bases between them. This CDR3 comprises 15 residues. CDR1 is LGHDT and CDR2 is YNNKEL in the germline V gene (reference sequence). The CDR3 coding sequence is TGTGCCAGCAGCGCAGTAGCCGGACGGGGAAAGCCCCAGCATTTT. This sequence encodes CASSAVAGRGKPQHF.

The chain is built from TRBV5-1 and TRBJ1-3; 9 bases line up with TRBD1. V was clipped by 3 bases and J by 4 bases; unmatched bases: 8. The CDR3 length is 16 residues. Germline CDR1 and CDR2: SGHRS and YFSETQ. CDR3 sequence: CASSWAGTGMGNTIYF. DNA for the CDR3: TGCGCCAGCAGCTGGGCCGGGACAGGGATGGGAAACACCATATATTTT.

The rearrangement joins TRBV4-1 to TRBJ1-4; weak D call: TRBD1 (6 bases). Germline CDR1 MGHRA, CDR2 YSYEKL. This CDR3 has 17 amino acids. The V and J ends lost 2 bases and 4 bases respectively, with 17 bases between them. CDR3 in amino acids: CASSQNRDTNLNEKLFF. In DNA, the CDR3 is TGCGCCAGCAGCCAAAACCGGGACACGAATCTTAATGAAAAACTGTTTTTT.

The CDR3 nucleotides are TGTGCCAGCTCACCTTGGACTAGCGGGGGTTCGGACGAGCAGTACTTC. As protein: CASSPWTSGGSDEQYF. The V call is TRBV18, the J call TRBJ2-7, with 13 bases fitting TRBD2. V lost 3 bases, J lost 5 bases, and 7 bases stayed unmatched. The CDR3 loop spans 16 amino acids. CDR1 is KGHSH, CDR2 LQKENI, per germline.

J is TRBJ2-1 and V is TRBV5-4; D remains unclear. Trimming stripped 2 bases from V and 4 bases from J, with 7 bases between. Germline CDR1 reads SGHNT; CDR2 reads YYREEE (reference sequence). CDR3 size: 13 residues. CDR3: CASSLEEYNEQFF. The DNA for the CDR3 is TGTGCCAGCAGCTTAGAGGAATACAATGAGCAGTTCTTC.

This chain connects TRBV5-1 to TRBJ1-4; D ambiguous. This CDR3 is built from 15 residues. Trimming cost V 0 bases and J 8 bases, with 14 bases left between them. CDR1 and CDR2 from the germline V gene are SGHRS and YFSETQ. The CDR3 protein is CASSLEGANGEKLFF. The CDR3 DNA sequence: TGCGCCAGCAGCTTGGAAGGTGCCAACGGGGAAAAACTGTTTTTT.